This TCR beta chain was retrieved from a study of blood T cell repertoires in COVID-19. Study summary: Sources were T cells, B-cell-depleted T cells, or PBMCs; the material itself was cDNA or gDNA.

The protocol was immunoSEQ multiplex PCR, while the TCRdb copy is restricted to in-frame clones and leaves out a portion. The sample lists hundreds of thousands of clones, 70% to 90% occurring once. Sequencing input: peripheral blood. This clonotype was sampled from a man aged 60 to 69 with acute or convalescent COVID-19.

In DNA, the CDR3 is TGTGCCAGCAGCCCCTACAGGGGGAATGGCTACACCTTC. Its translation: CASSPYRGNGYTF. This rearrangement joins TRBV7-2 to TRBJ1-2; TRBD1 matches 8 bases. The CDR3 is 13 residues long. The ends lost 5 bases at V and 6 bases at J; junction bases unmatched: 5. CDR1 and CDR2 (germline): SGHTA, FQGNSA. Full variable domain (rest looked up from reference TRBV7-2 and TRBJ1-2): GAGVSQSPSNKVTEKGKDVELRCDPISGHTALYWYRQSLGQGLEFLIYFQGNSAPDKSGLPSDRFSAERTGGSVSTLTIQRTQQEDSAVYLCASSPYRGNGYTFGSGTRLTVV.